This TCR beta chain was sequenced during a study of shared clonotypes between healthy human individuals. Study overall: Researchers assigned three CD4 naive, three CD4 memory, two CD8 naive and one CD8 memory plate to each donor.

This clone showed up just once. Its antigen is not known. This specimen includes other DNA sequences encoding the same CDR3. Germline CDR1 reads SGHRS; CDR2 reads YFSETQ. The length of the CDR3 is 14 residues. Trimming stripped 2 bases from V and 2 bases from J, with 9 bases between. Deep-level assay runs were performed. Method: immunoSEQ multiplex PCR; TCRdb's copy keeps in-frame clones and lacks some. The sample holds over 2 million clones; about nine tenths are singletons and the top ten take around 0.35%. Study observations and caveats: Compared with clonotypes that all four donors shared, non-shared clonotypes had lower generation probabilities.

The study separated CD4+ cells into CD45RA+ naive and CD45RA-negative memory subsets. The chain is built from TRBV5-1 and TRBJ2-3; TRBD1 might be the D (6 bases). Sequenced sample: naive CD4+ T cells from PBMCs. As to subset: CD45RA+ positively selected. This clonotype was sampled from a man aged 18 to 30 in good health. Some clones in this sample may be carry-over from other donors' samples. CDR3 sequence (DNA): TGCGCCAGCAGCTTACAGGGATCCACAGATACGCAGTATTTT. As protein: CASSLQGSTDTQYF.